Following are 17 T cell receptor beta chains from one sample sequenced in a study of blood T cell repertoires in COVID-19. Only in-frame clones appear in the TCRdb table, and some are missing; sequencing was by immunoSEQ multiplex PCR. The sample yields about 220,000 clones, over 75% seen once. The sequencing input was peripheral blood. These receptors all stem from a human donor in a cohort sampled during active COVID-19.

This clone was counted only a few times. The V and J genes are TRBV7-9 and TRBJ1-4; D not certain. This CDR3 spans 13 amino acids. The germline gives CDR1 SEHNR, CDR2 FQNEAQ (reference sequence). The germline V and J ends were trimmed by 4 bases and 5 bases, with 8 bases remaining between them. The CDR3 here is CASSWSGNEKLFF. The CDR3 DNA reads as TGTGCCAGCAGCTGGTCGGGAAATGAAAAACTGTTTTTT.

This CDR3 reads CATSDLGTLTGYGYTF. DNA for the CDR3: TGTGCCACCAGTGACCTAGGGACTCTGACGGGCTATGGCTACACCTTC. J is TRBJ1-2 and V is TRBV15; a weak D match, TRBD1 (5 bases). Trimming stripped 6 bases from V and 4 bases from J, with 21 bases between. The CDR3 totals 16 residues. Germline loops: CDR1 LNHNV, CDR2 YYDKDF (reference sequence). Looking up the rest from reference TRBV15 and TRBJ1-2 gives the full variable domain: DAMVIQNPRYQVTQFGKPVTLSCSQTLNHNVMYWYQQKSSQAPKLLFHYYDKDFNNEADTPDNFQSRRPNTSFCFLDIRSPGLGDTAMYLCATSDLGTLTGYGYTFGSGTRLTVV.

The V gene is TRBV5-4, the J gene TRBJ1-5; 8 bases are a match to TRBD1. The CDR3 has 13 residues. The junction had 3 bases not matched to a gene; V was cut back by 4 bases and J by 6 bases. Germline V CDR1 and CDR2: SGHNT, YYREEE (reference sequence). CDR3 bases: TGTGCCAGCAGCCCGGACAGGGCTCAGCCCCAGCATTTT. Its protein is CASSPDRAQPQHF.

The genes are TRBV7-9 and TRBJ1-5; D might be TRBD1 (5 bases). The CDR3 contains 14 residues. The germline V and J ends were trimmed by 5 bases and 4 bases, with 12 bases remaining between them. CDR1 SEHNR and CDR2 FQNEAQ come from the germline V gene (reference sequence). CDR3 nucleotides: TGTGCCAGCAGCCAGACGGGGGGAAATCAGCCCCAGCATTTT. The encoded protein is CASSQTGGNQPQHF.

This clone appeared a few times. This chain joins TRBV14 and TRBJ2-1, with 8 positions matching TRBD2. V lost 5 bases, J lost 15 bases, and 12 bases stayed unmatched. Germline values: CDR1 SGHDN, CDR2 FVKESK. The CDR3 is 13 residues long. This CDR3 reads CASSFGGVGESFF. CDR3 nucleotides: TGTGCCAGCAGCTTCGGGGGGGTAGGGGAGTCGTTCTTC.

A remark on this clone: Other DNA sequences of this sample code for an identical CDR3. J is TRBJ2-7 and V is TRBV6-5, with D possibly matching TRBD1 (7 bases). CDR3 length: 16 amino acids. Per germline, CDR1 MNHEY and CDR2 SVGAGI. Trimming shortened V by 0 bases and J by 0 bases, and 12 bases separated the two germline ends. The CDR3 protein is CASSYSRQGGSYEQYF. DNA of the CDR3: TGTGCCAGCAGTTACTCGAGACAGGGAGGCTCCTACGAGCAGTACTTC.

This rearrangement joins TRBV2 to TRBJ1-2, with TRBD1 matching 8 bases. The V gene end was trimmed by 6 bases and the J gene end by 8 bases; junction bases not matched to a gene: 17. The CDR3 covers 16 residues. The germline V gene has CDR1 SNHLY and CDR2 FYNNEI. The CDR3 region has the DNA TGTGCCAGCAGGGAAAACACAGGGGGGTCGGGGAAAGGCTACACCTTC. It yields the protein CASRENTGGSGKGYTF.

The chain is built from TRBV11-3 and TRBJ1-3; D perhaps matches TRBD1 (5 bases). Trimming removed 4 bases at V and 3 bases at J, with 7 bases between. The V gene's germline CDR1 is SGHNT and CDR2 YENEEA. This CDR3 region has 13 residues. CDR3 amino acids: CASSSDSGNTIYF. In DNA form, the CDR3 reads TGTGCCAGCAGCTCAGACAGTGGAAACACCATATATTTT. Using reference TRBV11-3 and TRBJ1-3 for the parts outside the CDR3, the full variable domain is EAGVVQSPRYKIIEKKQPVAFWCNPISGHNTLYWYLQNLGQGPELLIRYENEEAVDDSQLPKDRFSAERLKGVDSTLKIQPAELGDSAVYLCASSSDSGNTIYFGEGSWLTVV.

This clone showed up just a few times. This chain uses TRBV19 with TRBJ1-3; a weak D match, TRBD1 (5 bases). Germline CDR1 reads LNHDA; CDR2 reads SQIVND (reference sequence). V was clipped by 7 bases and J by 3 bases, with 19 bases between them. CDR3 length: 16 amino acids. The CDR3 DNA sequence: TGTGCCAGTACTACCTCGGCGTGGGGCCTTGGAAACACCATATATTTT. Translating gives CASTTSAWGLGNTIYF.

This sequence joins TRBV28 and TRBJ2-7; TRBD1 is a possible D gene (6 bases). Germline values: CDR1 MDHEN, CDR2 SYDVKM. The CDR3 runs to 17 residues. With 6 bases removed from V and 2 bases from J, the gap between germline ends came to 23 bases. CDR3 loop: CASRALRDTWPPYEQYF. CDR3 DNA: TGTGCCAGCAGGGCACTACGGGACACTTGGCCGCCCTACGAGCAGTACTTC.

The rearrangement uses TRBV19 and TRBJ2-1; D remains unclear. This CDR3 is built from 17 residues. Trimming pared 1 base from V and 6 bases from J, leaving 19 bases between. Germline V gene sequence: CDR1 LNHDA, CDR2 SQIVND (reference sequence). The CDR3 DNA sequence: TGTGCCAGTAGTATAGGGGCCACAGCCACGCACAGCAATGAGCAGTTCTTC. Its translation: CASSIGATATHSNEQFF.

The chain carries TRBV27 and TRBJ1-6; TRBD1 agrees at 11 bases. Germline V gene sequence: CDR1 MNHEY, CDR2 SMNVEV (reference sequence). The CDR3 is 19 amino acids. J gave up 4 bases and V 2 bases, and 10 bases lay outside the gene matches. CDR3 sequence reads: CASSLQGQGGVFYNSPLHF. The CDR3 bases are TGTGCCAGCAGTTTACAGGGACAGGGGGGAGTTTTTTATAATTCACCCCTCCACTTT.

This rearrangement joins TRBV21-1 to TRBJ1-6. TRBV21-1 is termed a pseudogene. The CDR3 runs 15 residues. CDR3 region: CASSKDRSADSPLHF. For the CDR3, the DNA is TGTGCCAGCAGCAAAGATCGAAGTGCGGATTCACCCCTCCACTTT.

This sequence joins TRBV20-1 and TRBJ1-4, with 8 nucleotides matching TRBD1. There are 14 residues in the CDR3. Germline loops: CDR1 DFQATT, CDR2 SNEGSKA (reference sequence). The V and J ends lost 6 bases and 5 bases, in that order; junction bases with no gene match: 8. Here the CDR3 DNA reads TGCAGTGCCAGTCCGACAGGGGAGAATGAAAAACTGTTTTTT. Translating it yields CSASPTGENEKLFF.

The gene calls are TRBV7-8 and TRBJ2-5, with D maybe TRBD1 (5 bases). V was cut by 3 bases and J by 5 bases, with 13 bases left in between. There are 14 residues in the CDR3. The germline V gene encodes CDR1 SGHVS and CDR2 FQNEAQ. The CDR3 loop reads CASSFNFRAETQYF. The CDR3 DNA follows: TGTGCCAGCAGCTTTAACTTCAGGGCGGAGACCCAGTACTTC.

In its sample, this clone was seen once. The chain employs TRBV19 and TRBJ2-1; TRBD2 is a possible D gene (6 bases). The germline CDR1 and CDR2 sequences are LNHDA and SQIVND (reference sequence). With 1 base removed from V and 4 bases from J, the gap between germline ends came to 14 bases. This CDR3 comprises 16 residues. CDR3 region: CASSIGRGQSYNEQFF. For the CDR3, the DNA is TGTGCCAGTAGTATAGGGCGGGGTCAGTCATACAATGAGCAGTTCTTC.

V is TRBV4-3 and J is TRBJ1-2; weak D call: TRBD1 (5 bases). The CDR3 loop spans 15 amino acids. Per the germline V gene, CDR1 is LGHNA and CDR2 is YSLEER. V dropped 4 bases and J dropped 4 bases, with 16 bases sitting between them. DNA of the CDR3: TGCGCCAGCAGCCGTTCAAGAAGTGGGGCCTATGGCTACACCTTC. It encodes CASSRSRSGAYGYTF.